This T cell receptor beta chain was retrieved from a study of human T cells and chemical hapten exposure. Whole-study context: After 6 days, upper back 0.01% DPC patch tests were scored. Yields of TCR per sample differed, chiefly owing to small differences in pooled library volume. Study-level findings and limits: With DPC sensitization, TCRs exceeding 1 in 1000 frequency showed no change.

Regarding time point: pre-sensitization, week 0. The treatment here: therapeutic diphenylcyclopropenone sensitization with weekly scalp DPC. As to this clonotype: As yet, its antigen is unknown.

TCRdb passed the RACE reads through MiXCR, listing each CDR3 protein once. The sample includes under 200,000 distinct CDR3 sequences, about 31% seen only once; the top ten take roughly 3%. CDR1 is SGHVS, CDR2 FQNEAQ, per germline. The V segment lost 6 bases and the J segment 1 base; nucleotides outside the gene matches: 3. The CDR3 totals 14 residues. V and J are TRBV7-8 and TRBJ1-5; TRBD1 aligns across 7 bases. Sequencing was performed on whole blood, taken in connection with sensitization to the hapten diphenylcyclopropenone (DPC). This TCR derives from a woman in her 30s with alopecia areata. Some clones in this sample may be carry-over from other donors' samples. The CDR3 DNA reads TGTGCCAGCAGGATGGACAGGAGCAATCAGCCCCAGCATTTT. This gives the protein CASRMDRSNQPQHF.